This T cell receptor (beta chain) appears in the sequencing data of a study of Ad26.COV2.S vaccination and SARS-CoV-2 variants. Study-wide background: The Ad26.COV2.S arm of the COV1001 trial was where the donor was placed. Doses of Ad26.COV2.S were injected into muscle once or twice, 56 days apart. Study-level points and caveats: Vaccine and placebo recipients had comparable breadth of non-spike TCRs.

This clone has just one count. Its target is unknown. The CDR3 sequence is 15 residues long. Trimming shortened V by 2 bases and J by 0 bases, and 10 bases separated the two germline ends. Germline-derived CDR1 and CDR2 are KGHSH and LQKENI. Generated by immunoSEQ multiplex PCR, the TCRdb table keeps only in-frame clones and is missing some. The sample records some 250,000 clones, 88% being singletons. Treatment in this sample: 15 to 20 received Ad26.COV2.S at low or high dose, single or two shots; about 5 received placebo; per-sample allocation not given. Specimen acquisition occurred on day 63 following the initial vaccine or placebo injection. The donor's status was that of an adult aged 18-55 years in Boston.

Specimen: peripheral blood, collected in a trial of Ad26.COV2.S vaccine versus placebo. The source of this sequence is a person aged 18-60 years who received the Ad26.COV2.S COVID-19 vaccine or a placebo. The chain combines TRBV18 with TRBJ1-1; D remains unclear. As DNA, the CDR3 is TGTGCCAGCTCACCAATGACGCCCATGAACACTGAAGCTTTCTTT. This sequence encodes CASSPMTPMNTEAFF.